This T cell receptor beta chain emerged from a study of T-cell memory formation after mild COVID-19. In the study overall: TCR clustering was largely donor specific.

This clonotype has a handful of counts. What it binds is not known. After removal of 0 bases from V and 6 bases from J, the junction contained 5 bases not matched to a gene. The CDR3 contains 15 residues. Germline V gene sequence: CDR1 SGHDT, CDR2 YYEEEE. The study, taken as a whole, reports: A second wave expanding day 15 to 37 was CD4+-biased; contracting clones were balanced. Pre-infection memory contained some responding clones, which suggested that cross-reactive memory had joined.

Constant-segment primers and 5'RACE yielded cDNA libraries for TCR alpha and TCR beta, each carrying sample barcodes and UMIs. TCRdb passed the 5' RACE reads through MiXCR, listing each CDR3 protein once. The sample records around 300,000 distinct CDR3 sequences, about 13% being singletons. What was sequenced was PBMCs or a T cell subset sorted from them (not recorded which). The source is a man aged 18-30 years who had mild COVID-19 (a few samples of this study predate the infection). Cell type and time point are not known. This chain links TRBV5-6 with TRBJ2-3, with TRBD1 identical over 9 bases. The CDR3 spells CASSLGGQGLDTQYF. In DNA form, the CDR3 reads TGTGCCAGCAGCTTGGGGGGACAGGGCTTGGATACGCAGTATTTT.